This T cell receptor (beta chain) was recovered during a study of blood T cell repertoires in COVID-19. About the study: Samples taken during acute and convalescent COVID-19 were collected in the United States, Italy and Spain. From T cells, B-cell-depleted T cells, or PBMCs came the material, which was cDNA or gDNA.

V was clipped by 5 bases and J by 2 bases, with 16 bases between them. The CDR3 is 15 amino acids. Germline V lookup: CDR1 MNHEY, CDR2 SVGEGT. The authors' processing: Reference gene primer amplification in the assay estimated nucleated cell counts. Repertoires were generated with immunoSEQ multiplex PCR, while TCRdb's copy carries only in-frame clones and drops some. V, J and clone size were drawn from that table, and D and trimming were deduced from the DNA. The sample carries 15,000 to 20,000 clones, 80% to 90% recorded once. V is TRBV6-2 or TRBV6-3 and J is TRBJ2-7, with D perhaps TRBD1 (6 bases). Sample: peripheral blood. The clonotype originates from a man between 60 and 75 years old with active COVID-19. This chain's CDR3 is CASSQIYRAPYEQYF. CDR3 DNA: TGTGCCAGCAGTCAAATTTACAGGGCCCCCTACGAGCAGTACTTC.